A selection of T cell receptor beta chains follows, all from one sample in a study of T cells after yellow fever vaccination. Each CDR3 protein is one row after TCRdb ran MiXCR on the 5' RACE reads. This repertoire shows around 260,000 distinct CDR3 sequences, over 4.5% found once; its top ten account for approximately 3.5%. Here the sequenced sample was CD4+ T cells sorted from PBMCs, taken on the day of the yellow fever booster vaccination. Every receptor here comes from a man between 18 and 35 years old who received the YFV17D yellow fever vaccine. Both conserved end residues are part of each CDR3. The D gene is left open where the match is weak. Not all rows give a size; the values are once, few, many and, for expanded clones, a class.

d_call clone_size j_call v_call cdr3_aa cdr3_nt
NA NA TRBJ2-2 TRBV5-1 CASSSDRPTGELFF TGCGCCAGCAGCTCTGACAGACCCACCGGGGAGCTGTTTTTT
NA many TRBJ1-3 TRBV28 CASSPASPTNTIYF TGTGCCAGCAGTCCAGCCAGCCCTACTAACACCATATATTTT
TRBD1 many TRBJ1-4 TRBV7-9 CASSLGWTWTGDEKLFF TGTGCCAGCAGCTTAGGGTGGACCTGGACAGGGGATGAAAAACTGTTTTTT
NA NA TRBJ2-5 TRBV30 CAWSVAWGQETQYF TGTGCCTGGAGTGTAGCCTGGGGGCAAGAGACCCAGTACTTC
NA NA TRBJ2-1 TRBV25-1 CASSEQGFYNEQFF TGTGCCAGCAGTGAACAAGGGTTCTACAATGAGCAGTTCTTC
NA NA TRBJ1-2 TRBV4-1 CASSQDFQGRNYGYTF TGCGCCAGCAGCCAAGATTTTCAGGGACGAAACTATGGCTACACCTTC
TRBD2 once TRBJ2-5 TRBV7-2 CASSRRGTQETQYF TGTGCCAGCAGCAGGCGGGGGACCCAAGAGACCCAGTACTTC
NA NA TRBJ2-7 TRBV4-1 CASSQPSWVEQYF TGCGCCAGCAGCCAACCGTCGTGGGTCGAGCAGTACTTC
NA few TRBJ2-3 TRBV7-9 CASSLLTSSTDTQYF TGTGCCAGCAGCTTATTGACTAGTAGCACAGATACGCAGTATTTT
NA many TRBJ2-2 TRBV4-3 CASSQQGRNTGELFF TGCGCCAGCAGCCAGCAGGGCAGGAACACCGGGGAGCTGTTTTTT
NA few TRBJ2-2 TRBV5-4 CASSFHTGELFF TGTGCCAGCAGCTTCCACACCGGGGAGCTGTTTTTT
NA once TRBJ2-3 TRBV9 CASSVDSNQPQYF TGTGCCAGCAGCGTGGATAGCAATCAGCCCCAGTATTTT
NA NA TRBJ1-2 TRBV18 CASSRDESYGYTF TGTGCCAGCTCACGGGACGAGTCCTATGGCTACACCTTC
NA many TRBJ2-5 TRBV29-1 CSVDRGAQETQYF TGCAGCGTTGATCGGGGGGCCCAAGAGACCCAGTACTTC
NA NA TRBJ1-2 TRBV12-3/TRBV12-4 CASSHGEVGYTF TGTGCCAGCAGCCACGGGGAGGTGGGCTACACCTTC
NA NA TRBJ2-3 TRBV4-1 CASSQALATDTQYF TGCGCCAGCAGCCAAGCCCTAGCGACAGATACGCAGTATTTT
NA few TRBJ2-2 TRBV4-1 CASSQDWGSTANTGELFF TGCGCCAGCAGCCAAGATTGGGGGTCTACCGCGAACACCGGGGAGCTGTTTTTT
NA NA TRBJ2-2 TRBV7-2 CASSLVALGLFF TGTGCCAGCAGCTTAGTTGCCTTGGGGCTGTTTTTT
TRBD1 many TRBJ2-7 TRBV7-9 CASSFGQGIYEQYF TGTGCCAGCAGCTTCGGACAGGGTATCTACGAGCAGTACTTC
NA few TRBJ2-3 TRBV20-1 CSAPRGSGGQDTQYF TGCAGTGCTCCCAGGGGGAGCGGGGGACAAGATACGCAGTATTTT
NA many TRBJ1-1 TRBV7-9 CASSLYGSGAFF TGTGCCAGCAGCTTATATGGGTCAGGAGCTTTCTTT
TRBD1 many TRBJ2-4 TRBV28 CASSPTGGAKNIQYF TGTGCCAGCAGTCCAACAGGGGGTGCCAAAAACATTCAGTACTTC
NA few TRBJ2-1 TRBV20-1 CSARDGGNSYNEQFF TGCAGTGCTAGAGATGGGGGGAACTCCTACAATGAGCAGTTCTTC
NA few TRBJ2-5 TRBV20-1 CSAPSSGQTETQYF TGCAGTGCCCCATCGTCGGGTCAGACAGAGACCCAGTACTTC
NA NA TRBJ1-2 TRBV2 CATRRGRHGYTF TGTGCCACCCGGCGAGGGCGGCATGGCTACACCTTC
NA NA TRBJ1-1 TRBV20-1 CSASPSRTEAFF TGCAGTGCTAGCCCCAGTAGGACTGAAGCTTTCTTT
TRBD1 NA TRBJ1-5 TRBV20-1 CSAEQGAHQPQHF TGCAGTGCGGAACAGGGGGCGCATCAGCCCCAGCATTTT
NA NA TRBJ2-3 TRBV19 CASSIIGRSTDTQYF TGTGCCAGTAGTATAATAGGTCGGAGCACAGATACGCAGTATTTT
NA few TRBJ2-3 TRBV12-3/TRBV12-4 CASSRRETTDTQYF TGTGCCAGCAGTCGTAGGGAGACCACAGATACGCAGTATTTT
NA few TRBJ2-3 TRBV20-1 CSARTRTDTQYF TGCAGTGCTAGGACCCGCACAGATACGCAGTATTTT
NA few TRBJ1-2 TRBV6-5 CASSYSTAGYGYTF TGTGCCAGCAGTTACTCGACGGCAGGCTATGGCTACACCTTC
TRBD1 NA TRBJ1-2 TRBV20-1 CSAPRDRRYGYTF TGCAGTGCTCCCCGGGACAGACGTTATGGCTACACCTTC
NA NA TRBJ1-4 TRBV2 CASSETAQATNEKLFF TGTGCCAGCAGTGAAACGGCTCAAGCAACTAATGAAAAACTGTTTTTT
NA NA TRBJ2-5 TRBV12-3/TRBV12-4 CASSYRDQETQYF TGTGCCAGCAGTTACCGGGACCAAGAGACCCAGTACTTC
NA many TRBJ1-1 TRBV5-1 CASSLAVGGANTEAFF TGCGCCAGCAGCTTGGCCGTCGGGGGCGCGAACACTGAAGCTTTCTTT
TRBD2 NA TRBJ2-3 TRBV5-1 CASSLRTSGGVDTQYF TGCGCCAGCAGCCTCCGGACTAGCGGGGGGGTTGATACGCAGTATTTT
NA few TRBJ1-1 TRBV20-1 CSARSGLQGEAFF TGCAGTGCTAGATCCGGATTACAGGGTGAAGCTTTCTTT
NA few TRBJ2-7 TRBV9 CASSVAVGDLYEQYF TGTGCCAGCAGCGTAGCTGTGGGGGACCTTTACGAGCAGTACTTC
TRBD1 many TRBJ2-3 TRBV18 CASSPGTGSTDTQYF TGTGCCAGCTCACCAGGGACAGGGAGCACAGATACGCAGTATTTT
NA few TRBJ2-3 TRBV20-1 CSAESTGSTDTQYF TGCAGTGCTGAAAGTACAGGCAGCACAGATACGCAGTATTTT
NA many TRBJ2-5 TRBV4-2 CASSPRYGEQETQYF TGTGCCAGCAGCCCCCGTTATGGGGAACAAGAGACCCAGTACTTC
NA NA TRBJ2-1 TRBV7-9 CASSLGELGSGQFF TGTGCCAGCAGCTTAGGAGAACTAGGATCGGGGCAGTTCTTC
NA many TRBJ1-2 TRBV7-6 CASSSTGKRAGYTF TGTGCCAGCAGCTCCACAGGGAAAAGAGCTGGCTACACCTTC
NA NA TRBJ2-2 TRBV7-2 CASSSQGLNTGELFF TGTGCCAGCAGCTCCCAGGGTTTAAACACCGGGGAGCTGTTTTTT
NA few TRBJ1-4 TRBV9 CASSVRGAWNEKLFF TGTGCCAGCAGCGTAAGAGGGGCTTGGAATGAAAAACTGTTTTTT
NA many TRBJ2-3 TRBV5-1 CASSLGAVTDTQYF TGCGCCAGCAGCTTGGGGGCGGTGACAGATACGCAGTATTTT
TRBD1 NA TRBJ1-4 TRBV4-3 CASSQEPPSGSGGVSEKLFF TGCGCCAGCAGCCAAGAGCCTCCGTCGGGGTCAGGGGGCGTTTCTGAAAAACTGTTTTTT
NA NA TRBJ1-5 TRBV2 CASSEASWSNQPQHF TGTGCCAGCAGTGAGGCGAGTTGGAGCAATCAGCCCCAGCATTTT
NA few TRBJ2-3 TRBV7-2 CASSPWISGGRTDTQYF TGTGCCAGCAGCCCATGGATTAGTGGGGGGCGCACAGATACGCAGTATTTT
NA many TRBJ2-2 TRBV4-3 CASSQEGDTGELFF TGCGCCAGCAGCCAAGAAGGCGACACCGGGGAGCTGTTTTTT
NA NA TRBJ2-3 TRBV7-2 CASSSQGGDTQYF TGTGCCAGCAGCTCACAGGGTGGAGATACGCAGTATTTT
NA few TRBJ2-7 TRBV5-5 CASSLGRHNAYEQYF TGTGCCAGCAGCTTGGGTAGGCACAATGCCTACGAGCAGTACTTC
NA many TRBJ2-3 TRBV6-5 CASIDLEGDTQYF TGTGCCAGCATCGACCTAGAGGGGGATACGCAGTATTTT
NA NA TRBJ1-2 TRBV5-1 CASSGDRDPRRSYTF TGCGCCAGCAGCGGAGACCGGGACCCACGGCGGAGCTACACCTTC